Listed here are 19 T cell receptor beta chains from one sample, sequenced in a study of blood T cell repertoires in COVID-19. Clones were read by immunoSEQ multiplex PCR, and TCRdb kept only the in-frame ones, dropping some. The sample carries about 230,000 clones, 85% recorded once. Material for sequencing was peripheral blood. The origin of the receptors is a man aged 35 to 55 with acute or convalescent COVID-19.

CDR3: CSVEGRQREGTQYF. Written as DNA, the CDR3 is TGCAGCGTTGAAGGAAGGCAGCGAGAAGGGACCCAGTACTTC. The V gene is TRBV29-1, the J gene TRBJ2-5; D is unclear. The CDR3 covers 14 residues. Germline-derived CDR1 and CDR2 are SQVTM and ANQGSEA. The germline V and J ends were trimmed by 1 base and 7 bases, with 16 bases remaining between them.

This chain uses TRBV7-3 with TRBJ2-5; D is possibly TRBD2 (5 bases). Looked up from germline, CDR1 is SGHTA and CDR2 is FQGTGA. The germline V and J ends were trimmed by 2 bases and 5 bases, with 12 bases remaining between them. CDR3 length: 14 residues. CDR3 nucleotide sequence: TGTGCCAGCAGCTTAGAGGGAGTAGGGGAGACCCAGTACTTC. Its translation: CASSLEGVGETQYF.

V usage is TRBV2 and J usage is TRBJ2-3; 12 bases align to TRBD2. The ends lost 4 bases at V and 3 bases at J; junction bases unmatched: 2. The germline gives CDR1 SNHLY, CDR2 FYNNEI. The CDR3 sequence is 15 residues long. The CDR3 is CASSGTSGVTDTQYF. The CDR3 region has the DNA TGTGCCAGCAGTGGGACTAGCGGGGTTACAGATACGCAGTATTTT.

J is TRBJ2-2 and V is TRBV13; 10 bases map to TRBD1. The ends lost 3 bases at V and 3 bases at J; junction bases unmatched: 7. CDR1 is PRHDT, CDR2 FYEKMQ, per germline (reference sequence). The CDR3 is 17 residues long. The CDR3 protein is CASSFLPDRGYTGELFF. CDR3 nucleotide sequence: TGTGCCAGCAGCTTTTTGCCGGACAGGGGGTACACCGGGGAGCTGTTTTTT.

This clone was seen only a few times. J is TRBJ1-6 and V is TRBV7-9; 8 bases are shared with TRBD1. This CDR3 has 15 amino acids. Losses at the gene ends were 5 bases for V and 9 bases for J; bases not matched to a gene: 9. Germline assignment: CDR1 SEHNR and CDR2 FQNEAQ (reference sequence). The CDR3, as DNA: TGTGCCAGCAGCCTAGGGACAGGTGGAATTTCACCCCTCCACTTT. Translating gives CASSLGTGGISPLHF. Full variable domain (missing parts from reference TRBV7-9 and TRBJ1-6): DTGVSQNPRHKITKRGQNVTFRCDPISEHNRLYWYRQTLGQGPEFLTYFQNEAQLEKSRLLSDRFSAERPKGSFSTLEIQRTEQGDSAMYLCASSLGTGGISPLHFGNGTRLTVT.

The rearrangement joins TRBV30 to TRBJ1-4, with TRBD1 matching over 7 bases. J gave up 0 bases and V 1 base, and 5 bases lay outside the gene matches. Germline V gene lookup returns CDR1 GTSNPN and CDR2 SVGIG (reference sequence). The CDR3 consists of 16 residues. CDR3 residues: CAWSARTGSTNEKLFF. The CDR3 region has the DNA TGTGCCTGGAGTGCAAGGACAGGCTCAACTAATGAAAAACTGTTTTTT. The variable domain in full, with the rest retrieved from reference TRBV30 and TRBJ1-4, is SQTIHQWPATLVQPVGSPLSLECTVEGTSNPNLYWYRQAAGRGLQLLFYSVGIGQISSEVPQNLSASRPQDRQFILSSKKLLLSDSGFYLCAWSARTGSTNEKLFFGSGTQLSVL.

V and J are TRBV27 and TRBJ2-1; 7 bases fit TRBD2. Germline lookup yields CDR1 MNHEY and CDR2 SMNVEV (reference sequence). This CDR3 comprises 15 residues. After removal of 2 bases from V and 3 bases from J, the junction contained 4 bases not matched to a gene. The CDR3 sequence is CASSLGRGHYNEQFF. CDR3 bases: TGTGCCAGCAGTTTAGGGAGGGGTCACTACAATGAGCAGTTCTTC.

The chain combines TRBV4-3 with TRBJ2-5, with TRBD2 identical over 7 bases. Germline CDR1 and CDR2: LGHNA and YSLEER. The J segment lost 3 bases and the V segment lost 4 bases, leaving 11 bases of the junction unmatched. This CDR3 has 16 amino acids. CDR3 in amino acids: CASSRGLGWGEETQYF. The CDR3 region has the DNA TGCGCCAGCAGCCGAGGACTAGGCTGGGGGGAAGAGACCCAGTACTTC.

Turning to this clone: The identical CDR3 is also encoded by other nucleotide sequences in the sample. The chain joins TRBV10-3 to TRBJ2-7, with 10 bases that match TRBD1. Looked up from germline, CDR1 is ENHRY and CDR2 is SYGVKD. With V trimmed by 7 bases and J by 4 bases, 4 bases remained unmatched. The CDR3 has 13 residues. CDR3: CAITPGQGYEQYF. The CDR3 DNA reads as TGTGCCATCACCCCGGGACAGGGGTACGAGCAGTACTTC.

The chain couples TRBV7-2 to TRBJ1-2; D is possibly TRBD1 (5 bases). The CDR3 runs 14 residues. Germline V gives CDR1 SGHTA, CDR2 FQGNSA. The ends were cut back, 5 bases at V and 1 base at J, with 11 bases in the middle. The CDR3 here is CASSPGVLNYGYTF. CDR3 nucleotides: TGTGCCAGCAGCCCGGGGGTTCTTAACTATGGCTACACCTTC.

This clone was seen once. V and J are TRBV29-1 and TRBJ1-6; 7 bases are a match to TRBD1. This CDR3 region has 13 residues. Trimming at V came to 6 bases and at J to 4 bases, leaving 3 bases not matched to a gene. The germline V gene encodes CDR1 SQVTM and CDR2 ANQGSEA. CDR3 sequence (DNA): TGCAGCGTGAAACAGGGGTATAATTCACCCCTCCACTTT. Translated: CSVKQGYNSPLHF.

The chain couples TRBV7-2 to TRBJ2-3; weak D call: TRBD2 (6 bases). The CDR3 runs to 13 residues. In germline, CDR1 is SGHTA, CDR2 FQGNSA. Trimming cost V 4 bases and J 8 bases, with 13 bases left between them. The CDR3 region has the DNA TGTGCCAGCAGCTCACCGGGAGCTGGTACGCAGTATTTT. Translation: CASSSPGAGTQYF.

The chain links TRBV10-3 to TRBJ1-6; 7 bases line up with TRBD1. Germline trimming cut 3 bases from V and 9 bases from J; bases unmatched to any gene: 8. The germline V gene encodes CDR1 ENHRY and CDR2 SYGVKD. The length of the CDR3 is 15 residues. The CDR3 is CAISETGDGGSPLHF. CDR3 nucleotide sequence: TGTGCCATCAGTGAAACAGGGGATGGTGGTTCACCCCTCCACTTT.

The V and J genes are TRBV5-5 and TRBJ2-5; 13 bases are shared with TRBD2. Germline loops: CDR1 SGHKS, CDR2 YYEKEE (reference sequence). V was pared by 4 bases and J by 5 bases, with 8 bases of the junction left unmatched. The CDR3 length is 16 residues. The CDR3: CASSRGTSGVWETQYF. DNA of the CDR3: TGTGCCAGCAGCCGCGGGACTAGCGGGGTTTGGGAGACCCAGTACTTC.

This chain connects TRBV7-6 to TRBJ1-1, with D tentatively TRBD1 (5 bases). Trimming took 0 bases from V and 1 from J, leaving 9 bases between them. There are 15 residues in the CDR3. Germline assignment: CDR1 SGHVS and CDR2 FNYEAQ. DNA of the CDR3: TGTGCCAGCAGCTTAGCGGCAGGGCCGAACACTGAAGCTTTCTTT. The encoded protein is CASSLAAGPNTEAFF.

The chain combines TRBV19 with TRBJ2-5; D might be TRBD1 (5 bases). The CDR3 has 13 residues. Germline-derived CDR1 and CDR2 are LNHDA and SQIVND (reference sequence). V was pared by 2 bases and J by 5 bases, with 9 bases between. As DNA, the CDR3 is TGTGCCAGTAGTATAACCAGGGTGGAGACCCAGTACTTC. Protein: CASSITRVETQYF.

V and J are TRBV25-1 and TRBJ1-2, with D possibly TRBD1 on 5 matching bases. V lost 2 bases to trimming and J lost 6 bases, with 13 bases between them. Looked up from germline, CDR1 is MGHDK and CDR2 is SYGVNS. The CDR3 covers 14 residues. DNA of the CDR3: TGTGCCAGCAGTGAAAGCTTCCAGGGTGATGGCTACACCTTC. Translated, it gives CASSESFQGDGYTF.

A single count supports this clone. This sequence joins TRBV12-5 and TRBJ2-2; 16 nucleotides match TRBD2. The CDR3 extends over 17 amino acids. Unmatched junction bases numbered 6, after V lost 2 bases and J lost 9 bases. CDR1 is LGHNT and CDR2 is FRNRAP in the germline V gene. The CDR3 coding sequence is TGTGCTAGTGGTTTGAGGGGACTAGCGGGGGGGCGGAGGGAGCTGTTTTTT. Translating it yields CASGLRGLAGGRRELFF.

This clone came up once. CDR3 sequence: CASREGLGAPEQFF. The CDR3 DNA is TGTGCCAGCAGGGAGGGACTAGGGGCGCCTGAGCAGTTCTTC. This sequence joins TRBV2 and TRBJ2-1; 8 nucleotides match TRBD2. This CDR3 comprises 14 residues. Germline assignment: CDR1 SNHLY and CDR2 FYNNEI. Trimming took 6 bases from V and 9 from J; bases not matched to a gene: 10.